This entry concerns a single T cell receptor (beta chain). The V gene end was trimmed by 6 bases and the J gene end by 6 bases; junction bases not matched to a gene: 7. Germline V gene sequence: CDR1 WSHSY, CDR2 SAAADI. This CDR3 is built from 13 residues. This record comes from a study of blood T cell repertoires in COVID-19. Overall study: The United States, Italy and Spain supplied acute and convalescent COVID-19 samples. The cDNA or gDNA used as material had been derived from T cells, B-cell-depleted T cells, or PBMCs.

Original analysis: Cell counts per sample came from amplifying reference gene primers. TCRdb's copy holds only in-frame clones and misses some; the assay was immunoSEQ multiplex PCR. That table is the source of V, J and clone size, and D and trimming were worked out from the DNA. The sample consists of some 87,000 clones, around 80% of them appearing once. The sequenced sample consisted of peripheral blood. V gene TRBV10-2 combines with J gene TRBJ1-1; 7 nucleotides align to TRBD1. This receptor was taken from a human donor in a cohort sampled during active COVID-19. This CDR3 reads CASRIGQDAEAFF. CDR3 DNA sequence: TGCGCCAGCAGAATAGGACAGGACGCTGAAGCTTTCTTT.